The 10 T cell receptor beta chains presented below share a single source sample, sequenced in a study of blood T cells in healthy people across ages. PCR was performed a second time for roughly 7 to 11 cycles using a sample-barcoded 5' primer and a J-beta primer mix. TCRdb re-called the 5' RACE reads with MiXCR, one entry per CDR3 protein. The sample has around 1.5 million distinct CDR3 sequences; roughly 64% are singletons. The sample was blood. The receptors originated from a man aged 18 to 29 in good health.

The chain links TRBV29-1 to TRBJ2-5, with D tentatively TRBD2 (5 bases). Germline assignment: CDR1 SQVTM and CDR2 ANQGSEA. V was trimmed by 0 bases and J by 0 bases, leaving 14 bases between them. This CDR3 spans 16 amino acids. CDR3 in amino acids: CSVEEVSGWYQETQYF. CDR3 in DNA: TGCAGCGTTGAAGAAGTCAGCGGATGGTACCAAGAGACCCAGTACTTC.

The chain couples TRBV10-2 to TRBJ1-4, with TRBD1 matching over 7 bases. CDR1 is WSHSY and CDR2 is SAAADI in the germline V gene. This CDR3 has 15 amino acids. V was pared by 2 bases and J by 3 bases, with 3 bases of the junction left unmatched. The CDR3 DNA reads TGCGCCAGCAGTGAGGCGGGACAGTCTAATGAAAAACTGTTTTTT. It yields the protein CASSEAGQSNEKLFF.

The chain couples TRBV7-2 to TRBJ2-7; the match to TRBD2 covers 12 bases. The DNA end lines up better with TRBJ2-5; the J call may be wrong. CDR1 and CDR2 (germline): SGHTA, FQGNSA. This CDR3 spans 16 amino acids. Written as DNA, the CDR3 is TGTGCCAGCAGCCCCCTGACTAGCGGGGGCGGAGAGACCCAGTACTTC. Translated: CASSPLTSGGGETQYF.

V and J are TRBV5-6 and TRBJ2-3; a possible D gene is TRBD2 (6 bases). The CDR3 extends over 16 amino acids. The ends were cut back, 0 bases at V and 4 bases at J, with 15 bases in the middle. Germline V CDR1 and CDR2: SGHDT, YYEEEE. CDR3 residues: CASSLAPRTGADTQYF. The CDR3 DNA follows: TGTGCCAGCAGCTTGGCCCCGCGGACGGGGGCAGATACGCAGTATTTT.

The chain couples TRBV27 to TRBJ1-5; no firm D call. V shed 2 bases and J shed 2 bases, with 10 bases lying between them. CDR1 and CDR2 (germline): MNHEY, SMNVEV (reference sequence). This CDR3 has 15 amino acids. The CDR3: CASSLSWGGNQPQHF. As DNA, the CDR3 is TGTGCCAGCAGTTTAAGTTGGGGTGGCAATCAGCCCCAGCATTTT.

This sequence joins TRBV7-9 and TRBJ2-3; D may be TRBD2 (5 bases). The V end was cut by 5 bases, the J end by 2 bases, with 23 bases between. Germline V gene lookup returns CDR1 SEHNR and CDR2 FQNEAQ (reference sequence). This CDR3 region has 18 residues. CDR3 sequence: CASSLLSFAGLDTDTQYF. DNA for the CDR3: TGTGCCAGCAGCCTTCTTAGTTTTGCGGGCCTTGACACAGATACGCAGTATTTT. Full variable domain (remainder filled in from reference TRBV7-9 and TRBJ2-3): DTGVSQNPRHKITKRGQNVTFRCDPISEHNRLYWYRQTLGQGPEFLTYFQNEAQLEKSRLLSDRFSAERPKGSFSTLEIQRTEQGDSAMYLCASSLLSFAGLDTDTQYFGPGTRLTVL.

This clonotype showed up just once. The CDR3 spells CASIPDGTGELFF. The CDR3 nucleotides are TGTGCCAGCATCCCGGACGGCACCGGGGAGCTGTTTTTT. The chain couples TRBV6-2 or TRBV6-3 to TRBJ2-2; D ambiguous. The CDR3 length is 13 residues. Per germline, CDR1 MNHEY and CDR2 SVGEGT. V dropped 7 bases and J dropped 4 bases, with 10 bases sitting between them.

This chain links TRBV2 with TRBJ1-1, with 7 positions matching TRBD1. Germline V lookup: CDR1 SNHLY, CDR2 FYNNEI. Losses at the gene ends were 9 bases for V and 4 bases for J; bases not matched to a gene: 5. The CDR3 spans 12 residues. CDR3 DNA sequence: TGTGCCAGACGGACAGGAGGCACTGAAGCTTTCTTT. As protein: CARRTGGTEAFF.

The V and J genes are TRBV6-2 or TRBV6-3 and TRBJ1-2; perhaps TRBD1 as D (5 bases). Trimming stripped 7 bases from V and 5 bases from J, with 11 bases between. This CDR3 has 12 residues. The V gene's germline CDR1 is MNHEY and CDR2 SVGEGT. CDR3 sequence (DNA): TGTGCCAGCACCGGGACTCAGTATGGCTACACCTTC. Amino acid sequence: CASTGTQYGYTF.

This sequence joins TRBV2 and TRBJ2-3; 7 bases match TRBD1. V lost 6 bases and J lost 2; bases outside the gene matches: 8. This CDR3 region has 15 residues. From germline, CDR1 is SNHLY and CDR2 FYNNEI. The CDR3: CASSSDRVDTDTQYF. The CDR3 coding sequence is TGTGCCAGCAGCTCCGACAGGGTAGACACAGATACGCAGTATTTT.